The source of this TCR beta chain is a study of control samples from healthy donors and cancer patients. Generated by immunoSEQ multiplex PCR, the TCRdb table keeps only in-frame clones and is missing some. The profile covers more than 20,000 clones, with roughly 88% appearing a single time and 10% to 15% taken by the ten largest. The germline V and J ends were trimmed by 1 base and 1 base, with 9 bases remaining between them. Germline V gene sequence: CDR1 KGHDR, CDR2 SFDVKD. The CDR3 runs to 16 residues. The chain combines TRBV24-1 with TRBJ2-2; D unresolved. Material: PBMCs. The sequence was obtained from a man aged 45-60 years with lung cancer. DNA of the CDR3: TGTGCCACCAGTGATTTTTGGACGGAGAACACCGGGGAGCTGTTTTTT. Encoded protein: CATSDFWTENTGELFF.